The clone carrying this TCR beta chain was observed a single time. This record belongs to a study of shared T cell receptors in the human thymus. Per germline, CDR1 MNHEY and CDR2 SVGAGI. V shed 7 bases and J 5 bases; nucleotides not matched to a gene: 7. The CDR3 runs 14 residues. The repertoire was sequenced with immunoSEQ multiplex PCR; TCRdb's copy has only in-frame clones and lacks some. This table holds some 640,000 clones, about 90% found once. Another study also made use of these data, one on human thymus T cells. Turning to that study: Thymus tissue for the work was resected from patients undergoing corrective heart surgery. Thymic as well as blood repertoires seemed to favor certain V and J genes unevenly. Highly overlapping thymic repertoires among unrelated individuals were reported in related research.

This chain connects TRBV6-5 to TRBJ2-3, with 9 bases fitting TRBD1. The sequence came from a boy less than two years old with a congenital heart defect. The sample taken for sequencing was thymocytes. CDR3 in amino acids: CASTGGQGIDTQYF. CDR3 DNA sequence: TGTGCCAGCACTGGGGGACAGGGCATAGATACGCAGTATTTT.